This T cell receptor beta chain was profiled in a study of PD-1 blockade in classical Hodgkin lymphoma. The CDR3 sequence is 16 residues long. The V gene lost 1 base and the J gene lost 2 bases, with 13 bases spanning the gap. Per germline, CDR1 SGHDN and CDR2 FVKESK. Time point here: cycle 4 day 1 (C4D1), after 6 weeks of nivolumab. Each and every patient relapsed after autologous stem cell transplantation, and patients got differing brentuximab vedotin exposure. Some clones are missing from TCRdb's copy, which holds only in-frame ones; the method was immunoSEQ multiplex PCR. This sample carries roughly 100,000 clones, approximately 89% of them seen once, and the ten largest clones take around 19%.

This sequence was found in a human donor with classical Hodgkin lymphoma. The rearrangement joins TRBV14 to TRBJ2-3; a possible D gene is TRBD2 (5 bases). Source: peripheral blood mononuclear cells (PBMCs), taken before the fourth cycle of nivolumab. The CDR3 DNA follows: TGTGCCAGCAGCCAAGTGGAACCGGGAACCACAGATACGCAGTATTTT. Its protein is CASSQVEPGTTDTQYF.